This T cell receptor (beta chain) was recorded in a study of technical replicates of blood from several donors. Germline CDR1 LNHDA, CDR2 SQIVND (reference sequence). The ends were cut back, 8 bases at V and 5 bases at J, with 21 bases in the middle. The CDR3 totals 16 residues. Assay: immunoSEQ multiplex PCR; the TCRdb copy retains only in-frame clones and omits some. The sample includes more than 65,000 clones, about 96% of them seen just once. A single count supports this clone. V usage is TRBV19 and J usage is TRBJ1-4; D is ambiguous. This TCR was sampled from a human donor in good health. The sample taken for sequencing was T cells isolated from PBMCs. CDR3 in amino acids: CASGTPRGGGNEKLFF. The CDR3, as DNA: TGTGCCAGTGGAACTCCCAGAGGTGGAGGGAATGAAAAACTGTTTTTT.